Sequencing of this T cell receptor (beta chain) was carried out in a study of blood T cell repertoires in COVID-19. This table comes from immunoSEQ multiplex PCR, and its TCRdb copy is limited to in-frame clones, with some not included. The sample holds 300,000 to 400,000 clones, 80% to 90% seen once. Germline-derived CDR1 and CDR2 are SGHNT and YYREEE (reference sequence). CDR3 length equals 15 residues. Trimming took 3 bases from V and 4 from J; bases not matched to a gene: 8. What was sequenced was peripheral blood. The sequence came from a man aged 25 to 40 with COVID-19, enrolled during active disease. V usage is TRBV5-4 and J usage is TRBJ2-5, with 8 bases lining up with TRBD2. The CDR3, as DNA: TGTGCCAGCAGCTCCGGGGGGGGATCCCGAGAGACCCAGTACTTC. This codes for CASSSGGGSRETQYF. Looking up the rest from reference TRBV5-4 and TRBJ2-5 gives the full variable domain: ETGVTQSPTHLIKTRGQQVTLRCSSQSGHNTVSWYQQALGQGPQFIFQYYREEENGRGNFPPRFSGLQFPNYSSELNVNALELDDSALYLCASSSGGGSRETQYFGPGTRLLVL.